The rows below give T cell receptor beta chains drawn from one sample of a study of OX40 agonist ivuxolimab in advanced cancers. Sequencing used immunoSEQ multiplex PCR; TCRdb keeps in-frame clones, though not all of them. This sample has around 41,000 clones, with 88% found just once. The sequenced sample was CD4+ or CD8+ T cells sorted from blood, obtained in a trial of the OX40 agonist ivuxolimab. These TCRs come from an adult with an advanced solid tumor such as melanoma, head and neck, liver or kidney cancer. Each CDR3 is given with its conserved first and last residue. Fields, in order: V gene, CDR3 protein.

TRBV29-1 CSVEDLNGQGATGELFF
TRBV5-6 CASSQGGQYNYEQYF
TRBV4-2 CASSRSGDEQFF
TRBV6-6 CASSLPRAGMNTEAFF
TRBV2 CASSEGLYNEQFF
TRBV10-3 CAISEGDSPVSSQETQYF
TRBV28 CASSPGRSGEQFF
TRBV11-2 CASSLIKANTEAFF
TRBV6-5 CASSTGLAGNEQFF
TRBV9 CASSPSTSGRALIDEQYF
TRBV6-1 CASRGFGRAGNTIYF
TRBV6-5 CASSYGSGGAYEQYF
TRBV9 CASGPRGLGFHEQYF
TRBV25-1 CASSELPADEQYF
TRBV30 CAWSHLWGAPEENGYTF
TRBV4-1 CASSQEGGAGELFF
TRBV5-4 CASSFDGRVYNEQFF
TRBV7-6 CASSPPGYNEQFF
TRBV19 CASSGGEVIEQFF
TRBV27 CATPGVGNQPQHF
TRBV6-6 CASSWSGGGSSPLHF
TRBV7-9 CASSFEPFTEAFF
TRBV5-1 CASSGRSSDTEAFF
TRBV7-8 CASSLGVGREELNTQYF
TRBV6-5 CASSSTPLDEAFF
TRBV28 CASSVRDIFMANTGELFF
TRBV28 CASSPDRALSYNEQFF
TRBV27 CASSRRGREWDQPQHF
TRBV4-1 CASSQAEISYEQYF
TRBV4-2 CASSQEDRARNQPQHF
TRBV7-9 CASSLGFGNHLRGYTF
TRBV11-2 CASSLWQAGETQYF
TRBV6-5 CASKTGFLGEAFF
TRBV5-8 CASSLVGQPTGELFF
TRBV6-6 CASSTTGGYEQYF
TRBV14 CASSQSREVVDEQYF
TRBV10-3 CAISERTSGYTGELFF
TRBV2 CASSETKLGTEAFF
TRBV11-2 CASSSSTASGYNEQFF
TRBV15 CATSSPDRSRGYTF
TRBV25-1 CASATGTGGSYEQYF
TRBV19 CASSIVLSGRGSYNEQFF
TRBV7-9 CASSLEGHGGNEQYF
TRBV5-4 CASWGDRASNQPQHF
TRBV7-9 CASSLEAGPKNIQYF
TRBV30 CAWSVPNTEAFF